The subject of this entry is one T cell receptor beta chain. These data are taken from a study of blood T cell repertoires in COVID-19. About the study: There were acute and convalescent COVID-19 samples, and they came from the United States, Italy and Spain.

With 0 bases clipped from V and 0 bases from J, the junction kept 7 bases outside the gene matches. CDR3 length: 17 amino acids. From germline, CDR1 is SGDLS and CDR2 YYNGEE. In the original processing: The authors estimated nucleated cell counts from reference gene primer amplification. TCRdb's copy holds only in-frame clones and misses some; the assay was immunoSEQ multiplex PCR. D and trimming were read from the DNA, whereas the V and J calls and clone size are those reported in that table. Counted here are roughly 170,000 clones, roughly 86% occurring once; the ten biggest clones make up under 8.5%.

The sample was peripheral blood. This clonotype originated in a man between 40 and 49 years old who had recovered from COVID-19. This sequence joins TRBV9 and TRBJ1-1, with 8 bases lining up with TRBD1. CDR3 coding DNA: TGTGCCAGCAGCGTAGAGGGAACAGGGGGTCTGAACACTGAAGCTTTCTTT. Protein product: CASSVEGTGGLNTEAFF.